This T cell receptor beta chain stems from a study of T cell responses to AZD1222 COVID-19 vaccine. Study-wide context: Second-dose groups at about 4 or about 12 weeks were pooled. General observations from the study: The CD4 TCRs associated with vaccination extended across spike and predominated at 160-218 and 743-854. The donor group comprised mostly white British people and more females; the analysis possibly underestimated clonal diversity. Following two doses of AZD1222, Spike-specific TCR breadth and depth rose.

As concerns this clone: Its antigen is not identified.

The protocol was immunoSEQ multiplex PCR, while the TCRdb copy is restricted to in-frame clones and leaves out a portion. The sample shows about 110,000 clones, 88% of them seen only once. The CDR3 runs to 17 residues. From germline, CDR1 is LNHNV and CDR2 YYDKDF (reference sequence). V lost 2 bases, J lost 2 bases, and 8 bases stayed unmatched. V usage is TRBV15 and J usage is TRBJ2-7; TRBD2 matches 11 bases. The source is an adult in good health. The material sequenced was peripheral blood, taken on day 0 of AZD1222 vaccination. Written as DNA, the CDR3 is TGTGCCACCAGCAGAACCCTAGCGGGAGGCTCTACCTACGAGCAGTACTTC. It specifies CATSRTLAGGSTYEQYF.